A selection of T cell receptor beta chains follows, all from one sample in a study of blood T cell repertoires in COVID-19. Clones were sequenced by immunoSEQ multiplex PCR, and TCRdb holds only the in-frame ones, with some missing. The repertoire holds some 160,000 clones, with around 86% as singletons. The sequencing sample was made of peripheral blood. These receptors were collected from a man between 65 and 80 years old who had recovered from COVID-19. Both conserved end residues are part of each CDR3. D genes are given only for firm matches. The size entry is marked missing in some rows and otherwise reads once, few, many or a size class.

clone size: once
D gene: -
V gene: TRBV5-1
J gene: TRBJ1-2
CDR3 DNA: TGCGCCTCCCACACCGCCACCACTAACTATGGCTACACCTTC
CDR3 protein: CASHTATTNYGYTF

clone size: -
D gene: -
V gene: TRBV6-5
J gene: TRBJ1-5
CDR3 DNA: TGTGCCAGCAGTTACGGGCGGTGGGACTTATCACAGCATTTT
CDR3 protein: CASSYGRWDLSQHF

clone size: -
D gene: TRBD1
V gene: TRBV28
J gene: TRBJ2-1
CDR3 DNA: TGTGCCTCCAAAGGGGGCGCCGACAATGAGCAGTTCTTC
CDR3 protein: CASKGGADNEQFF

clone size: -
D gene: -
V gene: TRBV7-2
J gene: TRBJ1-6
CDR3 DNA: TGTGCCAGCAGCCCTGGACAGTTACGGAATTCACCCCTCCACTTT
CDR3 protein: CASSPGQLRNSPLHF

clone size: -
D gene: TRBD2
V gene: TRBV30
J gene: TRBJ2-1
CDR3 DNA: TGTGCCTGGGGACTAGCAGGTACGTCCAATGAGCAGTTCTTC
CDR3 protein: CAWGLAGTSNEQFF

clone size: -
D gene: -
V gene: TRBV5-5
J gene: TRBJ1-5
CDR3 DNA: TGTGCCAGCAGCGATAACCAGGGGAAGCAGCCCCAGCATTTT
CDR3 protein: CASSDNQGKQPQHF

clone size: -
D gene: TRBD1
V gene: TRBV10-2
J gene: TRBJ2-1
CDR3 DNA: TGCGCCAGCAGTGAGATGGGACAGAGATACAATGAGCAGTTCTTC
CDR3 protein: CASSEMGQRYNEQFF

clone size: -
D gene: -
V gene: TRBV2
J gene: TRBJ2-7
CDR3 DNA: TGTGCCAGCAGACCGGGACAATCTTCCTACGAGCAGTACTTC
CDR3 protein: CASRPGQSSYEQYF

clone size: -
D gene: TRBD1
V gene: TRBV7-6
J gene: TRBJ2-2
CDR3 DNA: TGTGCCAGCAGCAAAGGACAGGGCGGCACCGGGGAGCTGTTTTTT
CDR3 protein: CASSKGQGGTGELFF

clone size: -
D gene: -
V gene: TRBV28
J gene: TRBJ1-2
CDR3 DNA: TGTGCCAGCAGTTCCTCACTCTCCGGGGACTATGGCTACACCTTC
CDR3 protein: CASSSSLSGDYGYTF

clone size: -
D gene: TRBD2
V gene: TRBV5-1
J gene: TRBJ2-2
CDR3 DNA: TGCGCCAGCAGCTCGGGACTAGCGGGAGTCACCGGGGAGCTGTTTTTT
CDR3 protein: CASSSGLAGVTGELFF

clone size: -
D gene: TRBD2
V gene: TRBV12-3/TRBV12-4
J gene: TRBJ2-7
CDR3 DNA: TGTGCCAGCAGACGGGAGGGCCGGGGAGGGCAGTACTTC
CDR3 protein: CASRREGRGGQYF

clone size: -
D gene: -
V gene: TRBV7-9
J gene: TRBJ2-1
CDR3 DNA: TGTGCCAGCAGCTCCTTTACGGGGTCCTACAATGAGCAGTTCTTC
CDR3 protein: CASSSFTGSYNEQFF

clone size: -
D gene: -
V gene: TRBV29-1
J gene: TRBJ2-1
CDR3 DNA: TGCAGCGTTGAACCAGCGGAGGTAGATGAGCAGTTCTTC
CDR3 protein: CSVEPAEVDEQFF

clone size: few
D gene: -
V gene: TRBV7-3
J gene: TRBJ2-5
CDR3 DNA: TGTGCCAGCAGCCGGGGGCAGGGGGAGGCCCAGTACTTC
CDR3 protein: CASSRGQGEAQYF